This T cell receptor (beta chain) was documented in a study of blood T cell repertoires in COVID-19. Study-wide background: Samples taken during acute and convalescent COVID-19 were collected in the United States, Italy and Spain. PBMCs, B-cell-depleted T cells, or T cells were the source of the cDNA or gDNA that made up the material.

V lost 8 bases to trimming and J lost 6 bases, with 23 bases between them. This CDR3 contains 16 residues. Germline V CDR1 and CDR2: SNHLY, FYNNEI. Allocation to cohorts depended on clinical history reported by the participants. The study recruited exposed participants who had met a COVID-19 case within 2 weeks before entry. The protocol was immunoSEQ multiplex PCR, while the TCRdb copy is restricted to in-frame clones and leaves out a portion. The data contain some 300,000 clones, 90% to 95% of them seen just once; the ten biggest clones take up around 4.2%. The sample comprised PBMCs or T cells enriched from blood (not recorded which). The chain recombines TRBV2 with TRBJ2-1; D is perhaps TRBD2 (7 bases). This TCR was sampled from a woman aged 25 to 39 who had been exposed to COVID-19. CDR3 sequence (DNA): TGTGCCAGCGATAGAACTTCGGGGGGCCGGGCCAATGAGCAGTTCTTC. The encoded protein is CASDRTSGGRANEQFF.